Listed here is a single T cell receptor (beta chain). The source of the sample is a study of healthy donors' naive CD4 and CD8 T cells. Study information: Donors came from three age groups: 20-25, 40-50 and 60-70 years.

Each TCR library used 500 ng of total RNA and a linear amplification protocol. Each CDR3 protein gets one entry after TCRdb re-called the reads with MiXCR. The table has roughly 200,000 distinct CDR3 sequences, over 60% seen once. The sequenced sample was naive CD4+ and CD8+ T cells sorted from blood, pooled from several donors. The TCR comes from a pool of human donors in good health; the sample pools cells from several healthy donors.

The CDR3 reads CASSWSTTSGSSYNEQFF. As DNA, the CDR3 is TGTGCCAGCAGCTGGAGCACGACTAGCGGGAGCTCCTACAATGAGCAGTTCTTC. The chain couples TRBV7-9 to TRBJ2-1; 12 bases map to TRBD2. The CDR3 has 18 residues. Trimming removed 4 bases from V and 0 bases from J; junction bases left unmatched: 7. Germline V gene lookup returns CDR1 SEHNR and CDR2 FQNEAQ (reference sequence). Based on the CDR3 plus reference TRBV7-9 and TRBJ2-1, the full variable domain is DTGVSQNPRHKITKRGQNVTFRCDPISEHNRLYWYRQTLGQGPEFLTYFQNEAQLEKSRLLSDRFSAERPKGSFSTLEIQRTEQGDSAMYLCASSWSTTSGSSYNEQFFGPGTRLTVL.